This paragraph reports one T cell receptor (beta chain). Its matching antigen is unknown. TCRdb re-called the 5' RACE reads and gives one entry per CDR3 protein, without DNA. Across roughly 160,000 distinct CDR3 sequences, the top ten clones capture 20% of the sample. This sample is drawn from a study of T cells expressing NK-cell markers. Study overall: Among the eight sequenced donors, seven tested HCMV-seropositive and one tested seronegative. Overall study findings and caveats: Questions lingered over whether expanded NKG2C+ T cell clones were HCMV-specific. 1.0-7.0% of CD8+ T cells in 6 or 7 donors belonged to dominant NKG2C+ clonotypes.

The CDR3 sequence is 14 residues long. CDR1 is MNHEY and CDR2 is SMNVEV in the germline V gene (reference sequence). The source material was blood T cells: a sorted CD56 or NKG2C T cell subset, CD4+ or CD8+ T cells, or bulk PBMC T cells (not recorded which). The TCR originated in a man aged 18-70 years in good health. The chain has TRBV27 and TRBJ2-7; TCRdb's assignment of TRBD1 cannot be checked, as there is no DNA. CDR3 sequence: CASFAPESRYEQYF.